This T cell receptor (beta chain) was recorded in a study of blood T cell repertoires in COVID-19. Germline V gene data show CDR1 as LNHDA and CDR2 as SQIVND (reference sequence). The CDR3 has 14 residues. The ends were cut back, 3 bases at V and 4 bases at J, with 13 bases in the middle. Sequencing used immunoSEQ multiplex PCR; TCRdb keeps in-frame clones, though not all of them. The sample includes almost 90,000 clones, around 91% of them seen just once. Sequencing was done on a sample of peripheral blood. The receptor's source is a man between 18 and 35 years old with COVID-19, enrolled during active disease. The chain couples TRBV19 to TRBJ2-7; possible D gene TRBD1, 6 bases. The CDR3 reads CASSMRVQGYEQYF. The CDR3 DNA reads TGTGCCAGTAGTATGAGGGTCCAGGGGTACGAGCAGTACTTC.